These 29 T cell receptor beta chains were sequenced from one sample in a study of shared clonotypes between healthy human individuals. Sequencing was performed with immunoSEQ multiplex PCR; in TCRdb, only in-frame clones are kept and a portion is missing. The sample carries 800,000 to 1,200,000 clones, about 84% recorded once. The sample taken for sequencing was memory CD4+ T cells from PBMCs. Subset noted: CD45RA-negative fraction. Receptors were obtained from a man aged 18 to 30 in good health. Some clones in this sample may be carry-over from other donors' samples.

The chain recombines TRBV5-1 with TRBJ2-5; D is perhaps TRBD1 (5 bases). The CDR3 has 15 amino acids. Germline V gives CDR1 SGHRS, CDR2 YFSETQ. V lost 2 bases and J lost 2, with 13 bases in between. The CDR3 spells CASSFTTGIQETQYF. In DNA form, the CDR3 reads TGCGCCAGCAGCTTTACCACAGGAATACAAGAGACCCAGTACTTC.

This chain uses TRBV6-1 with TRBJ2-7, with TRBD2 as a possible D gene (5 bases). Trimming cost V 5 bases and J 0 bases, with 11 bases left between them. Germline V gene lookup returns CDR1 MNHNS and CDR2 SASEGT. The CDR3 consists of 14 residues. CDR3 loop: CASSQRQYSYEQYF. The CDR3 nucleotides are TGTGCCAGCAGTCAGCGGCAATACTCCTACGAGCAGTACTTC.

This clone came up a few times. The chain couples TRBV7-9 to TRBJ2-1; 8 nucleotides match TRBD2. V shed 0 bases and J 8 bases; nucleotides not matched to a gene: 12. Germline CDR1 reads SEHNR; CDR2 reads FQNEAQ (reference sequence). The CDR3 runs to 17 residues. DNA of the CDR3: TGTGCCAGCAGCTTAGCGCTCGCGGGAGGATCGGTAGATGAGCAGTTCTTC. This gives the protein CASSLALAGGSVDEQFF.

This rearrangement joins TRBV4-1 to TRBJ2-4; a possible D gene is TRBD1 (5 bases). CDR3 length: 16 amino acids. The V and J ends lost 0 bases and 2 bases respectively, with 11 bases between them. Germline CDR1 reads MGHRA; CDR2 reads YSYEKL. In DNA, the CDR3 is TGCGCCAGCAGCCAAGAGATCAGGGAACCCAAAAACATTCAGTACTTC. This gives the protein CASSQEIREPKNIQYF.

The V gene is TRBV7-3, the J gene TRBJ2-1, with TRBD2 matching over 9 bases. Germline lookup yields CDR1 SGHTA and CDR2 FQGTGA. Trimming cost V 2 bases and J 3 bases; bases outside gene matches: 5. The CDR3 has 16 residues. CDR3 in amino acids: CASSLWGSGSYNEQFF. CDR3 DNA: TGTGCCAGCAGCTTATGGGGTAGCGGGAGCTACAATGAGCAGTTCTTC.

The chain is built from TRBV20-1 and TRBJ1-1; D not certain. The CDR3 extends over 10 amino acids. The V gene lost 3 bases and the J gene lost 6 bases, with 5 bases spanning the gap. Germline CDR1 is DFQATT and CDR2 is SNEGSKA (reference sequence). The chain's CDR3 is CSASGPEAFF. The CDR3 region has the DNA TGCAGTGCTAGTGGTCCTGAAGCTTTCTTT.

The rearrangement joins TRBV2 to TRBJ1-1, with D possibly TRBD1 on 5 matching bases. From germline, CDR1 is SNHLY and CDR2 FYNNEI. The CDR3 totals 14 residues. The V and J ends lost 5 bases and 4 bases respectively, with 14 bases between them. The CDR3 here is CASSTRSGGTEAFF. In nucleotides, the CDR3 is TGTGCCAGCAGTACTAGGTCCGGGGGCACTGAAGCTTTCTTT.

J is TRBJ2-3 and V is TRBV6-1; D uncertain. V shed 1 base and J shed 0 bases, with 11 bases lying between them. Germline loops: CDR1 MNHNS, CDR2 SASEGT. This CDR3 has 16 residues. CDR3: CASSEDSGFSTDTQYF. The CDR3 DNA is TGTGCCAGCAGTGAAGATTCAGGTTTCAGCACAGATACGCAGTATTTT.

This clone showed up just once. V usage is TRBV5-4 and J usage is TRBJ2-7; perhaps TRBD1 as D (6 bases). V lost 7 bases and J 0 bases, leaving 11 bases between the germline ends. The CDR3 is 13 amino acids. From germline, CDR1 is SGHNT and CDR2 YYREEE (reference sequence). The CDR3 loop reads CASGGRASYEQYF. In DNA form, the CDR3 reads TGTGCCAGCGGGGGCAGGGCCTCCTACGAGCAGTACTTC. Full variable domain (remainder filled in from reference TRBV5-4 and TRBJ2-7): ETGVTQSPTHLIKTRGQQVTLRCSSQSGHNTVSWYQQALGQGPQFIFQYYREEENGRGNFPPRFSGLQFPNYSSELNVNALELDDSALYLCASGGRASYEQYFGPGTRLTVT.

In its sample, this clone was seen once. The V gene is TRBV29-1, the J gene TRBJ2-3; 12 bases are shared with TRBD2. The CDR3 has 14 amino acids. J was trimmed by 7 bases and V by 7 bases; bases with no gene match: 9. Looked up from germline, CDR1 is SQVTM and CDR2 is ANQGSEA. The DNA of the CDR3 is TGCAGCGCTGGGATACTAGCGGGAGGACATACGCAGTATTTT. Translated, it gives CSAGILAGGHTQYF.

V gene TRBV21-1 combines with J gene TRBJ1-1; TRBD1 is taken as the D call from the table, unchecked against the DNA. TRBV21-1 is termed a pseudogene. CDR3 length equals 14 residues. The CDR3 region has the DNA TGTGCCAGCAGCAAAGTCGGCAGGGGGCCTGAAGCTTTCTTT. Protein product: CASSKVGRGPEAFF.

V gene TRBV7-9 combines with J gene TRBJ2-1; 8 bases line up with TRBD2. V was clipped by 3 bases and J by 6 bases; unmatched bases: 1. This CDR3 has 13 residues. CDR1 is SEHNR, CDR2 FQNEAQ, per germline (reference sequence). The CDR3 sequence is CASSLTSANEQFF. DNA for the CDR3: TGTGCCAGCAGCTTGACTAGCGCCAATGAGCAGTTCTTC. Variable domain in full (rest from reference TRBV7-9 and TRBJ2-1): DTGVSQNPRHKITKRGQNVTFRCDPISEHNRLYWYRQTLGQGPEFLTYFQNEAQLEKSRLLSDRFSAERPKGSFSTLEIQRTEQGDSAMYLCASSLTSANEQFFGPGTRLTVL.

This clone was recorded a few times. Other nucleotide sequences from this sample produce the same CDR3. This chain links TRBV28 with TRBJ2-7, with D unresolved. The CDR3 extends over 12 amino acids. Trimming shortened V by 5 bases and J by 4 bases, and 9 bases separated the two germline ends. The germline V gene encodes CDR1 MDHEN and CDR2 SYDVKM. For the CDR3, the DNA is TGTGCCAGCAGTCTTCGGCGATACGAGCAGTACTTC. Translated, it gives CASSLRRYEQYF.

The CDR3, as DNA: TGCGCCAGCAGCTTGGGCAGGGTTTCCTACGAGCAGTACTTC. Its translation: CASSLGRVSYEQYF. J is TRBJ2-7 and V is TRBV5-1; D possibly corresponds to TRBD1 (5 bases). Trimming stripped 0 bases from V and 1 base from J, with 8 bases between. The CDR3 length is 14 residues. Germline CDR1 and CDR2: SGHRS and YFSETQ.

CDR3 DNA sequence: TGTGCCAGCAGTTACTCTGACGGGGGGGATACGCAGTATTTT. This gives the protein CASSYSDGGDTQYF. The chain recombines TRBV6-6 with TRBJ2-3, with TRBD2 matching 7 bases. This CDR3 is built from 14 residues. The V and J ends lost 0 bases and 6 bases, in that order; junction bases with no gene match: 3. Germline V lookup: CDR1 MNHNY, CDR2 SVGAGI (reference sequence).

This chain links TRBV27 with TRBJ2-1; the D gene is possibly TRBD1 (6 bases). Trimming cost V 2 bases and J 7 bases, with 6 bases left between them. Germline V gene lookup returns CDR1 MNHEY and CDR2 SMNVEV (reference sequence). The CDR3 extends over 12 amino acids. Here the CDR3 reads CASSLQGNEQFF. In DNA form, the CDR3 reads TGTGCCAGCAGTTTACAGGGGAATGAGCAGTTCTTC.

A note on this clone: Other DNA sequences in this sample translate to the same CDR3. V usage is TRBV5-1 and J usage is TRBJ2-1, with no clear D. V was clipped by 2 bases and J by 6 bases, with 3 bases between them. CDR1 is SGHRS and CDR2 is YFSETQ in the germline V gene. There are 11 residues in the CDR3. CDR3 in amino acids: CASSLSNEQFF. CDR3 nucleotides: TGCGCCAGCAGCTTAAGCAATGAGCAGTTCTTC.

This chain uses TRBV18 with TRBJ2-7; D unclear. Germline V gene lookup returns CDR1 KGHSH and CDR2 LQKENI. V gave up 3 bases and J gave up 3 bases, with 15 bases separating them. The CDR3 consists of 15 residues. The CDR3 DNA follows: TGTGCCAGCTCACCCACAATGGGCAGAGACTACGAGCAGTACTTC. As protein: CASSPTMGRDYEQYF.

The CDR3: CASSGTSGSFNEQYF. DNA for the CDR3: TGTGCCAGCAGCGGTACTAGCGGGAGTTTTAACGAGCAGTACTTC. The chain joins TRBV7-2 to TRBJ2-7; 11 bases align to TRBD2. Germline CDR1 and CDR2: SGHTA and FQGNSA. CDR3 size: 15 residues. The junction had 8 bases not matched to a gene; V was cut back by 5 bases and J by 5 bases.

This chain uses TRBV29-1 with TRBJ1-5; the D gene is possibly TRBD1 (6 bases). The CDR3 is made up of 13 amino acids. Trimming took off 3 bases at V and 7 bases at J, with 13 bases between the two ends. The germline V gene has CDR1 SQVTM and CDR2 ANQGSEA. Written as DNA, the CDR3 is TGCAGCGTTGACGGGGGGCAAGGCCAGCCCCAGCATTTT. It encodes CSVDGGQGQPQHF.

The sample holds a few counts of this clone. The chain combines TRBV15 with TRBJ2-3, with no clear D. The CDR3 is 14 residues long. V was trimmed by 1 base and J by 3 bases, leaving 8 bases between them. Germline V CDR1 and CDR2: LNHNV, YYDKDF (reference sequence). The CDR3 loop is CATSRARFTDTQYF. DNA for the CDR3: TGTGCCACCAGCAGAGCCAGATTTACAGATACGCAGTATTTT.

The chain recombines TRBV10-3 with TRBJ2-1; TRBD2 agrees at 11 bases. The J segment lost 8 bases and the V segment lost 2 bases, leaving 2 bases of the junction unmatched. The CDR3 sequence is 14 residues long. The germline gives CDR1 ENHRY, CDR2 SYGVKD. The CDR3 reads CAISEISGRDEQFF. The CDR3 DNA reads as TGTGCCATCAGTGAGATTAGCGGGAGGGATGAGCAGTTCTTC.

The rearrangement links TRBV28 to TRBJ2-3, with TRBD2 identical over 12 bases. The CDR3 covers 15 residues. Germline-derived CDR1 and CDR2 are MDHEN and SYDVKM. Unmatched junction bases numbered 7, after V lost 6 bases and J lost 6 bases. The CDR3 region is CASRKTSGSYDTQYF. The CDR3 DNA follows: TGTGCCAGCAGGAAGACTAGCGGGAGTTACGATACGCAGTATTTT.

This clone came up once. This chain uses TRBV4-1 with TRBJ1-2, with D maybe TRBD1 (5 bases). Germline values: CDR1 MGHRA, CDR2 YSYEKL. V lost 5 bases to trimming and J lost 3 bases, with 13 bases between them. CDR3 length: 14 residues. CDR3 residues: CASSRGEIDYGYTF. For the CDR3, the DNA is TGCGCCAGCAGCAGGGGAGAGATTGACTATGGCTACACCTTC.

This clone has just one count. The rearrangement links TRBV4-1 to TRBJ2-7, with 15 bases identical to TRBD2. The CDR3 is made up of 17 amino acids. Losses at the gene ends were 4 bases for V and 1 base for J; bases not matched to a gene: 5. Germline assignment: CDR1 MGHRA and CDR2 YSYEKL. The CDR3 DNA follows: TGCGCCAGCAGCCCTAGGACTAGCGGGAGGGTGTCCTACGAGCAGTACTTC. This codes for CASSPRTSGRVSYEQYF.

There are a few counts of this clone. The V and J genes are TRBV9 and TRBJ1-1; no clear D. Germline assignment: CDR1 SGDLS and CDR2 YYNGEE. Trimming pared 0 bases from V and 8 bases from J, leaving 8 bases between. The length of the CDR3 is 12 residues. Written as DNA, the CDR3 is TGTGCCAGCAGCGTAGCCTCTGGGGAAGCTTTCTTT. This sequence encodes CASSVASGEAFF.

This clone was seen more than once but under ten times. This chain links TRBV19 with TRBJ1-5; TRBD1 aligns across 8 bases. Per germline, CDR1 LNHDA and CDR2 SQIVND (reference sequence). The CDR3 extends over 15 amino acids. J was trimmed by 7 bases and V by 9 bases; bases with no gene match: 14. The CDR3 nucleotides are TGTGCCAGCGACTTCATCCGGGACAGGCACCAGCCCCAGCATTTT. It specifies CASDFIRDRHQPQHF.

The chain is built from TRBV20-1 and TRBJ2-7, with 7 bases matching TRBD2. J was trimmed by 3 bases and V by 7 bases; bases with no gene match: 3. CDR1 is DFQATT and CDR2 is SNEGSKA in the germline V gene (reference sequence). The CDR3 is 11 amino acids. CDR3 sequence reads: CSGAGNYEQYF. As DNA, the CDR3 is TGCAGTGGAGCGGGAAACTACGAGCAGTACTTC.

The chain's CDR3 is CASSIATVPLNTIYF. DNA for the CDR3: TGTGCCAGCAGCATTGCGACAGTTCCCTTAAACACCATATATTTT. The chain combines TRBV7-2 with TRBJ1-3; perhaps TRBD1 as D (5 bases). CDR1 is SGHTA and CDR2 is FQGNSA in the germline V gene. V dropped 5 bases and J dropped 6 bases, with 17 bases sitting between them. The CDR3 loop spans 15 amino acids.